This entry lists 3 T cell receptor beta chains sequenced from one sample in a study of metastatic and nonmetastatic thyroid tumors. Treatment of any kind had been given to no patient before thyroid surgery. TCRdb re-called clones from the PCR reads using MiXCR. The sample lists about 89,000 clones; under 15% were seen once. Sequencing used tumor tissue. Receptor source: a female donor with papillary thyroid cancer or a benign thyroid nodule (not recorded which). Some clones in this sample may be carry-over from other donors' samples.

This clone is large. The chain is built from TRBV6-1 and TRBJ2-7; TRBD2 aligns across 8 bases. From germline, CDR1 is MNHNS and CDR2 SASEGT. V trimming: 7 bases; J trimming: 2 bases; junction bases outside the gene matches: 7. The CDR3 spans 14 residues. Here the CDR3 DNA reads TGTGCCAGCAAGGGTTCGGGAGGGCCCTACGAGCAGTACTTC. Translating it yields CASKGSGGPYEQYF.

As concerns this clone: A much larger clone lies a single base off, so this may be a read error. The V and J genes are TRBV28 and TRBJ2-3, with D possibly matching TRBD2 (7 bases). Trimming took 7 bases from V and 7 from J, leaving 15 bases between them. The V gene's germline CDR1 is MDHEN and CDR2 SYDVKM. The CDR3 covers 13 residues. As DNA, the CDR3 is TGTGCCAGCATGGGGGGGGGGGCGAATACGCAGTATTTT. This encodes CASMGGGANTQYF.

This clone was seen only a few times. A read error may account for a junction end that differs from germline. The CDR3 DNA reads as TGTGCCAGCAACAAGGGGGCAGCCGACTATGGCTGCACCTTC. Amino acid sequence: CASNKGAADYGCTF. This chain joins TRBV6-1 and TRBJ1-2; 7 bases match TRBD1. Germline CDR1 reads MNHNS; CDR2 reads SASEGT. This CDR3 contains 14 residues.